A single sample gave rise to the 32 T cell receptor beta chains below, sequenced in a study of T cell responses to AZD1222 COVID-19 vaccine. Clones were read by immunoSEQ multiplex PCR, and TCRdb kept only the in-frame ones, dropping some. The sample records approximately 72,000 clones, roughly nine tenths being singletons. This specimen consisted of peripheral blood, obtained 28 days after the second AZD1222 dose. The receptors here all came from an adult who received the AZD1222 COVID-19 vaccine.

The rearrangement links TRBV29-1 to TRBJ2-1; D remains unclear. Trimming shortened V by 0 bases and J by 10 bases, and 7 bases separated the two germline ends. This CDR3 contains 11 residues. Germline CDR1 is SQVTM and CDR2 is ANQGSEA. The CDR3 DNA is TGCAGCGTTGAAGAGGGTGGGGAGCAGTTCTTC. It encodes CSVEEGGEQFF.

This chain links TRBV6-2 or TRBV6-3 with TRBJ1-2, with 11 nucleotides matching TRBD1. Germline V CDR1 and CDR2: MNHEY, SVGEGT. Losses at the gene ends were 4 bases for V and 4 bases for J; bases not matched to a gene: 5. The CDR3 runs to 15 residues. The CDR3 loop reads CASSLGQGVTYGYTF. CDR3 nucleotides: TGTGCCAGCAGTTTGGGACAGGGGGTGACCTATGGCTACACCTTC.

The V call is TRBV19, the J call TRBJ2-7, with TRBD2 matching over 9 bases. Germline V gene data show CDR1 as LNHDA and CDR2 as SQIVND (reference sequence). V trimming: 4 bases; J trimming: 2 bases; junction bases outside the gene matches: 9. The CDR3 contains 16 residues. CDR3 DNA: TGTGCCAGTAGTACCGCCTCTAGCGGGAAAACCTACGAGCAGTACTTC. The encoded protein is CASSTASSGKTYEQYF.

This chain joins TRBV18 and TRBJ1-2, with no clear D. The CDR3 runs 14 residues. The ends were cut back, 0 bases at V and 1 base at J, with 6 bases in the middle. Per the germline V gene, CDR1 is KGHSH and CDR2 is LQKENI. The CDR3 is CASSPPHLNYGYTF. For the CDR3, the DNA is TGTGCCAGCTCACCACCACATCTTAACTATGGCTACACCTTC.

In this sample, this clone turned up a few times. The V and J genes are TRBV30 and TRBJ1-3; no definite D call. The CDR3 spans 13 residues. Trimming pared 1 base from V and 3 bases from J, leaving 7 bases between. CDR1 and CDR2 (germline): GTSNPN, SVGIG (reference sequence). CDR3: CAWSGTLGNTIYF. CDR3 DNA: TGTGCCTGGAGTGGCACTCTTGGAAACACCATATATTTT.

This clone was counted a single time. The chain has TRBV24-1 and TRBJ1-4; maybe TRBD1 (5 bases). Trimming took off 7 bases at V and 8 bases at J, with 16 bases between the two ends. Germline V gives CDR1 KGHDR, CDR2 SFDVKD. The CDR3 sequence is 14 residues long. CDR3 sequence: CATSYMDPGEKLFF. CDR3 in DNA: TGTGCCACCAGCTATATGGACCCAGGGGAAAAACTGTTTTTT.

V is TRBV12-3 or TRBV12-4 and J is TRBJ2-7; possible D gene TRBD2, 6 bases. Trimming removed 6 bases from V and 0 bases from J, with 9 bases in between. The CDR3 extends over 13 amino acids. CDR3 in amino acids: CASRVAASYEQYF. The CDR3 bases are TGTGCCAGCAGAGTAGCGGCCTCCTACGAGCAGTACTTC.

The chain joins TRBV30 to TRBJ2-5, with D tentatively TRBD1 (5 bases). Germline V gene lookup returns CDR1 GTSNPN and CDR2 SVGIG (reference sequence). This CDR3 region has 14 residues. Trimming took off 2 bases at V and 4 bases at J, with 14 bases between the two ends. CDR3 sequence: CAWSWAGLIETQYF. CDR3 nucleotide sequence: TGTGCCTGGAGTTGGGCAGGGCTGATAGAGACCCAGTACTTC.

The chain carries TRBV7-9 and TRBJ2-6; D is perhaps TRBD1 (5 bases). V dropped 9 bases and J dropped 1 base, with 16 bases sitting between them. Germline V CDR1 and CDR2: SEHNR, FQNEAQ (reference sequence). The CDR3 contains 16 residues. The chain's CDR3 is CARSPLQGSGANVLTF. The CDR3 nucleotides are TGTGCCAGGAGTCCCCTCCAGGGTTCTGGGGCCAACGTCCTGACTTTC. The entire variable domain, with the rest obtained from reference TRBV7-9 and TRBJ2-6, is as follows: DTGVSQNPRHKITKRGQNVTFRCDPISEHNRLYWYRQTLGQGPEFLTYFQNEAQLEKSRLLSDRFSAERPKGSFSTLEIQRTEQGDSAMYLCARSPLQGSGANVLTFGAGSRLTVL.

This CDR3 reads CASSLVSGAHYEQYF. The CDR3 DNA sequence: TGTGCCAGCAGCTTAGTTTCAGGGGCCCACTACGAGCAGTACTTC. The J gene is TRBJ2-7, the V gene TRBV11-3, with D perhaps matching TRBD1 (6 bases). With 1 base removed from V and 3 bases from J, the gap between germline ends came to 13 bases. The CDR3 covers 15 residues. Germline V gives CDR1 SGHNT, CDR2 YENEEA.

The chain links TRBV5-1 to TRBJ1-2, with D uncertain. The CDR3 extends over 15 amino acids. CDR1 is SGHRS, CDR2 YFSETQ, per germline. The V end lost 0 bases, the J end lost 0 bases, and 9 bases lay between the germline ends. CDR3 residues: CASSLAFRANYGYTF. CDR3 coding DNA: TGCGCCAGCAGCTTGGCCTTCAGAGCTAACTATGGCTACACCTTC.

In DNA form, the CDR3 reads TGTGCCAGCAGTCCCGGGGGGCGGTACGAGCAGTACTTC. Amino acid sequence: CASSPGGRYEQYF. The chain combines TRBV28 with TRBJ2-7, with a tentative D call TRBD2 (7 bases). The germline V gene has CDR1 MDHEN and CDR2 SYDVKM. With 5 bases removed from V and 4 bases from J, the gap between germline ends came to 12 bases. This CDR3 contains 13 residues.

V is TRBV5-1 and J is TRBJ2-7; D assignment may be TRBD1 or TRBD2 (5 bases each). CDR3 length: 13 residues. CDR1 and CDR2 from the germline V gene are SGHRS and YFSETQ. V lost 0 bases to trimming and J lost 2 bases, with 6 bases between them. CDR3 in DNA: TGCGCCAGCAGCTTGGCGGGGCCCTACGAGCAGTACTTC. Amino acid sequence: CASSLAGPYEQYF.

The rearrangement joins TRBV10-2 to TRBJ1-6; TRBD1 might be the D (5 bases). CDR1 is WSHSY, CDR2 SAAADI, per germline. Trimming left V 7 bases short and J 5 bases short, with 12 bases between. The CDR3 covers 14 residues. The CDR3 region has the DNA TGCGCCAGCAACCTGGGAGGGGATAATTCACCCCTCCACTTT. Translation gives CASNLGGDNSPLHF.

A single count supports this clone. The DNA of the CDR3 is TGCAGCGTCGGAGGGCAGGGATACAATGAGCAGTTCTTC. Its translation: CSVGGQGYNEQFF. The gene calls are TRBV29-1 and TRBJ2-1, with D possibly matching TRBD2 (6 bases). Germline lookup yields CDR1 SQVTM and CDR2 ANQGSEA. V lost 6 bases, J lost 4 bases, and 13 bases lay in between. This CDR3 spans 13 amino acids.

The rearrangement joins TRBV7-9 to TRBJ1-1; TRBD1 matches at 9 bases. V gave up 5 bases and J gave up 4 bases; unmatched junction bases: 11. The germline CDR1 and CDR2 sequences are SEHNR and FQNEAQ (reference sequence). CDR3 length equals 16 residues. The CDR3 DNA follows: TGTGCCAGCAGCGCTTCGAACAGGGGGCGAGTCACTGAAGCTTTCTTT. Residues: CASSASNRGRVTEAFF.

This chain connects TRBV16 to TRBJ2-6, with D uncertain. Germline V lookup: CDR1 KGHSY, CDR2 FQNENV. CDR3 length: 15 amino acids. V lost 2 bases and J lost 0, with 5 bases in between. The CDR3 protein is CASSQDLSGANVLTF. CDR3 nucleotides: TGTGCCAGCAGCCAAGACCTCTCTGGGGCCAACGTCCTGACTTTC.

The chain joins TRBV10-1 to TRBJ2-7, with 8 bases that match TRBD1. Unmatched junction bases numbered 3, after V lost 2 bases and J lost 0 bases. The CDR3 is 15 residues long. Germline V gives CDR1 WNHNN, CDR2 SYGVQD (reference sequence). The DNA for the CDR3 is TGCGCCAGCAGTGAGGGACAGGGCCACTCCTACGAGCAGTACTTC. It translates to CASSEGQGHSYEQYF.

The chain joins TRBV6-1 to TRBJ1-6; D is possibly TRBD1 (5 bases). V was pared by 2 bases and J by 7 bases, with 12 bases between. The CDR3 runs 15 residues. Germline V gene sequence: CDR1 MNHNS, CDR2 SASEGT. The CDR3 region is CASSEYWGGNSPLHF. The CDR3 nucleotides read TGTGCCAGCAGTGAATATTGGGGGGGGAATTCACCCCTCCACTTT.

The chain joins TRBV28 to TRBJ1-3; D unresolved. V was pared by 3 bases and J by 0 bases, with 9 bases between. Germline loops: CDR1 MDHEN, CDR2 SYDVKM. The CDR3 loop spans 15 amino acids. The CDR3 spells CASSLTVSSGNTIYF. The CDR3 nucleotides are TGTGCCAGCAGTTTGACCGTTAGCTCTGGAAACACCATATATTTT.

This rearrangement joins TRBV5-4 to TRBJ1-2, with D perhaps TRBD1 (6 bases). Trimming pared 1 base from V and 2 bases from J, leaving 12 bases between. Looked up from germline, CDR1 is SGHNT and CDR2 is YYREEE (reference sequence). The CDR3 runs to 15 residues. DNA for the CDR3: TGTGCCAGCAGCTTGAGGGGGGCGCGAAACTATGGCTACACCTTC. The encoded protein is CASSLRGARNYGYTF.

The chain carries TRBV19 and TRBJ1-5; unclear D gene. Germline CDR1 reads LNHDA; CDR2 reads SQIVND (reference sequence). The CDR3 loop spans 17 amino acids. V was trimmed by 6 bases and J by 1 base, leaving 19 bases between them. In DNA, the CDR3 is TGTGCCAGTAGCAAAAACGCTGGAGACGGCAGCAATCAGCCCCAGCATTTT. This sequence encodes CASSKNAGDGSNQPQHF.

V gene TRBV7-9 combines with J gene TRBJ2-5; D is possibly TRBD1 or TRBD2 (6 bases each). This CDR3 region has 15 residues. Trimming cost V 5 bases and J 5 bases, with 18 bases left between them. Germline V gene lookup returns CDR1 SEHNR and CDR2 FQNEAQ (reference sequence). The CDR3 loop is CASSLEGGGSETQYF. The CDR3 DNA is TGTGCCAGCAGCCTCGAGGGGGGTGGGTCGGAGACCCAGTACTTC. Complete variable domain (other parts from reference TRBV7-9 and TRBJ2-5): DTGVSQNPRHKITKRGQNVTFRCDPISEHNRLYWYRQTLGQGPEFLTYFQNEAQLEKSRLLSDRFSAERPKGSFSTLEIQRTEQGDSAMYLCASSLEGGGSETQYFGPGTRLLVL.

The V call is TRBV12-3 or TRBV12-4, the J call TRBJ2-7, with D hard to call. With 6 bases removed from V and 2 bases from J, the gap between germline ends came to 5 bases. The CDR3 has 11 amino acids. Here the CDR3 DNA reads TGTGCCAGCAGGTTGACCTACGAGCAGTACTTC. Amino acid sequence: CASRLTYEQYF.

The chain employs TRBV6-1 and TRBJ1-5; D possibly corresponds to TRBD1 (5 bases). CDR3 length equals 17 residues. CDR1 MNHNS and CDR2 SASEGT come from the germline V gene. Trimming took off 3 bases at V and 0 bases at J, with 15 bases between the two ends. CDR3 residues: CASSEALQGSSNQPQHF. CDR3 nucleotides: TGTGCCAGCAGTGAGGCCTTGCAGGGTTCTAGCAATCAGCCCCAGCATTTT.

Only one count was recorded for this clone. The CDR3 reads CASSKTGSGDTQYF. The CDR3 DNA is TGTGCCAGCAGTAAGACAGGGTCAGGTGATACGCAGTATTTT. The chain has TRBV27 and TRBJ2-3; 7 bases are shared with TRBD1. Germline V gene lookup returns CDR1 MNHEY and CDR2 SMNVEV (reference sequence). The trim removed 5 bases at V and 6 bases at J, leaving 8 bases unmatched. The CDR3 runs 14 residues.

The chain links TRBV4-1 to TRBJ1-4; TRBD1 might be the D (5 bases). CDR3 length: 17 residues. The germline V gene has CDR1 MGHRA and CDR2 YSYEKL. V was trimmed by 0 bases and J by 7 bases, leaving 18 bases between them. This chain's CDR3 is CASSQDLLQGLGEKLFF. As DNA, the CDR3 is TGCGCCAGCAGCCAAGATCTGTTGCAGGGACTAGGTGAAAAACTGTTTTTT.

The chain combines TRBV7-9 with TRBJ2-1; no firm D call. V was shortened by 1 base and J by 4 bases, with 8 bases between the two germline ends. Germline values: CDR1 SEHNR, CDR2 FQNEAQ (reference sequence). The CDR3 runs 14 residues. Written as DNA, the CDR3 is TGTGCCAGCAGCTTAGAGTTGCGGTACAATGAGCAGTTCTTC. It translates to CASSLELRYNEQFF.

J is TRBJ2-1 and V is TRBV19; D remains unclear. This CDR3 is 12 amino acids long. CDR1 is LNHDA and CDR2 is SQIVND in the germline V gene (reference sequence). Trimming left V 5 bases short and J 8 bases short, with 10 bases between. The CDR3 reads CASSLSTDEQFF. The CDR3 nucleotides are TGTGCCAGTAGTTTGTCTACGGATGAGCAGTTCTTC.

The chain employs TRBV19 and TRBJ1-4; 8 nucleotides line up with TRBD1. Trimming cost V 4 bases and J 7 bases; bases outside gene matches: 5. CDR1 LNHDA and CDR2 SQIVND come from the germline V gene (reference sequence). This CDR3 region has 14 residues. This chain's CDR3 is CASSTDRGGEKLFF. The CDR3 nucleotides are TGTGCCAGTAGTACAGACAGGGGAGGTGAAAAACTGTTTTTT.

This chain connects TRBV19 to TRBJ1-2; possibly TRBD1 for D (6 bases). The CDR3 loop spans 14 amino acids. V was shortened by 5 bases and J by 2 bases, with 12 bases between the two germline ends. The germline V gene has CDR1 LNHDA and CDR2 SQIVND (reference sequence). This CDR3 reads CASSLRRGNYGYTF. As DNA, the CDR3 is TGTGCCAGTAGTTTAAGGAGGGGGAACTATGGCTACACCTTC.

The V gene is TRBV28, the J gene TRBJ1-5, with D tentatively TRBD1 (6 bases). This CDR3 spans 12 amino acids. Germline assignment: CDR1 MDHEN and CDR2 SYDVKM. V lost 9 bases and J 7 bases, leaving 13 bases between the germline ends. The CDR3 coding sequence is TGTGCCAGTTCTCAGGGGTCGCAGCCCCAGCATTTT. Translating gives CASSQGSQPQHF.